One and the same sample provided the 10 T cell receptor beta chains below, sequenced in a study of T cells in women clearing cervical HPV infection. Produced via immunoSEQ multiplex PCR; TCRdb's table is partial and in-frame only. Its clone listing holds some 15,000 clones. Material: blood buffy coat. These TCRs come from a woman between 18 and 69 years old with a cervical HPV16 infection that either progressed to CIN3+ or cleared (not recorded which).

Comments on this clone: The read ends 3 residues before the CDR3 terminus; that terminus is restored from the germline J gene. The chain is built from TRBV7-2 and TRBJ1-2; D is perhaps TRBD1 (5 bases). The ends were cut back, 2 bases at V and 2 bases at J, with 12 bases in the middle. The CDR3 sequence is 15 residues long. CDR1 and CDR2 from the germline V gene are SGHTA and FQGNSA. CDR3 in amino acids: CASSLRGQRNYGYTF. CDR3 bases read: TGTGCCAGCAGCTTAAGGGGCCAGCGCAACTATGGC.

About this clone: The read is 3 residues too short to cover the CDR3 end, so that end is filled in from the germline J gene. J is TRBJ1-5 and V is TRBV7-9; D unclear. The CDR3 contains 14 residues. Germline-derived CDR1 and CDR2 are SEHNR and FQNEAQ (reference sequence). Trimming removed 4 bases from V and 7 bases from J, with 14 bases in between. The DNA read from the CDR3 is TGTGCCAGCAGCTCGGAAAGTGGCGGGCAGCCC. Its translation is CASSSESGGQP. From start to end, the CDR3 is CASSSESGGQPQHF.

For this clone: The CDR3 extends 3 residues past the end of the read, so its final part is completed from the germline J gene. The chain has TRBV12-5 and TRBJ1-4, with D possibly TRBD1 on 5 matching bases. Germline values: CDR1 LGHNT, CDR2 FRNRAP. This CDR3 region has 14 residues. Trimming took off 5 bases at V and 0 bases at J, with 7 bases between the two ends. Partial CDR3 DNA: TGTGCTAGTGGTCAGGGATCAACTAATGAAAAA. Translation gives CASGQGSTNEK. The complete CDR3 protein is CASGQGSTNEKLFF.

CDR3 sequence reads: CASSSTGGNTEAFF. The CDR3 DNA, read in part, is TGCGCCAGCAGCAGCACAGGGGGGAACACTGAA. J is TRBJ1-1 and V is TRBV5-1; 8 bases are a match to TRBD1. The observed sequence ends 3 residues before the CDR3 terminus, with the missing tail filled in from the germline J gene. Trimming took 4 bases from V and 1 from J; bases not matched to a gene: 3. There are 14 residues in the CDR3. The germline gives CDR1 SGHRS, CDR2 YFSETQ.

With respect to this clone: The read is 3 residues too short to cover the CDR3 end, so that end is filled in from the germline J gene. The chain couples TRBV2 to TRBJ1-3; D is undetermined. The CDR3 is made up of 13 amino acids. The V gene's germline CDR1 is SNHLY and CDR2 FYNNEI. The V gene lost 7 bases and the J gene lost 4 bases, with 11 bases spanning the gap. The sequenced part of the CDR3 DNA is TGTGCCAGCATAATGGGCCCCGGAAACACC. Translated, it gives CASIMGPGNT. The complete CDR3 sequence is CASIMGPGNTIYF.

As regards this clone: The missing CDR3 end, 3 residues past where the read stops, is filled in from the germline J gene. The rearrangement links TRBV18 to TRBJ1-2; D is uncertain. This CDR3 region has 14 residues. Germline CDR1 and CDR2: KGHSH and LQKENI. The CDR3 protein is CASSPSVEPYDYTF. The part of the CDR3 DNA that was read is TGTGCCAGCTCACCATCCGTCGAGCCTTACGAC.

Remarks on this clone: The read stops 3 residues short of the end of the CDR3; the missing end is completed from the germline J gene. The chain is built from TRBV18 and TRBJ1-4, with D uncertain. Germline loops: CDR1 KGHSH, CDR2 LQKENI. The V and J ends lost 4 bases and 0 bases respectively, with 24 bases between them. CDR3 length equals 20 residues. The CDR3 sequence is CASSLTTFGGESATNEKLFF. The CDR3 DNA, read in part, is TGTGCCAGCTCACTAACCACGTTTGGCGGAGAGAGTGCAACTAATGAAAAA.

On this clone itself: The read ends 3 residues shy of where the CDR3 ends; the end is completed using the germline J gene. The V call is TRBV7-2, the J call TRBJ1-4; 10 bases line up with TRBD1. CDR3 length: 15 amino acids. CDR1 is SGHTA, CDR2 FQGNSA, per germline. V lost 1 base, J lost 8 bases, and 4 bases stayed unmatched. CDR3 in amino acids: CASSLGGQGKEKLFF. Incomplete CDR3 DNA: TGTGCCAGCAGCTTAGGGGGACAGGGGAAAGAAAAA.

Comment on this clone: Read coverage stops 3 residues before the CDR3 terminus; the germline J gene supplies the remainder. The chain links TRBV11-3 to TRBJ2-4; 11 nucleotides line up with TRBD1. Germline V lookup: CDR1 SGHNT, CDR2 YENEEA. This CDR3 has 12 residues. CDR3 bases read: TGTGCCAGCAGCTGGACAGGGGGCGGT. It is translated as CASSWTGGG. The CDR3, in full, reads CASSWTGGGQYF.

Partial CDR3 DNA: TGCAGTGCTGGACAGGGGGCGAGGCTCTCTAACTATGGC. Protein sequence: CSAGQGARLSNYG. The whole CDR3 is CSAGQGARLSNYGYTF. The chain employs TRBV20-1 and TRBJ1-2, with 11 bases that match TRBD1. The sequenced fragment ends 3 residues before the CDR3 boundary, so the rest is inferred from the germline J gene. The CDR3 is 16 residues long. Germline values: CDR1 DFQATT, CDR2 SNEGSKA (reference sequence). J lost 0 bases, V lost 5 bases, and 8 bases had no gene match.